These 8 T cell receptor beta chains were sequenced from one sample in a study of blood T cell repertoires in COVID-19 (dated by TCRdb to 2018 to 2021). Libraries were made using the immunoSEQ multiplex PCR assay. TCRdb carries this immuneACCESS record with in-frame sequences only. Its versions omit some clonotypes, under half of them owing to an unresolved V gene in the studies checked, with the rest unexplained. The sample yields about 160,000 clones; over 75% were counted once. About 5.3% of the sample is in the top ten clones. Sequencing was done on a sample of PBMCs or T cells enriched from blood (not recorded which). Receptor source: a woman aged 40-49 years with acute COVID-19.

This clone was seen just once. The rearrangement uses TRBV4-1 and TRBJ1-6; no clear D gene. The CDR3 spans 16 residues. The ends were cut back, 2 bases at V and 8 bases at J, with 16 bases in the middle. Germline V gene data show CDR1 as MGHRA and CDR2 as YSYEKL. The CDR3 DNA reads TGCGCCAGCAGCCAAATTCGTGGAGAAAAGGATTCACCCCTCCACTTT. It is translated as CASSQIRGEKDSPLHF.

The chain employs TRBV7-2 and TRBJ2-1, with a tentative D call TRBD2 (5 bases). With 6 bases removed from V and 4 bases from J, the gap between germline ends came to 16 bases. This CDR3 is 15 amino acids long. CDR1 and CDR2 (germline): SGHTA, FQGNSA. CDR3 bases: TGTGCCAGCAGTAGTGGACTGAGCCCTTACAATGAGCAGTTCTTC. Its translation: CASSSGLSPYNEQFF.

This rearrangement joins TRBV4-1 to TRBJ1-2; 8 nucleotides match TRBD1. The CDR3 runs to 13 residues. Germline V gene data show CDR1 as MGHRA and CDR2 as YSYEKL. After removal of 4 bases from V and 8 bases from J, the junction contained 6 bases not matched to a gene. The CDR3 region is CASSRQGAEGYTF. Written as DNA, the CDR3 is TGCGCCAGCAGCCGTCAGGGGGCGGAGGGCTACACCTTC.

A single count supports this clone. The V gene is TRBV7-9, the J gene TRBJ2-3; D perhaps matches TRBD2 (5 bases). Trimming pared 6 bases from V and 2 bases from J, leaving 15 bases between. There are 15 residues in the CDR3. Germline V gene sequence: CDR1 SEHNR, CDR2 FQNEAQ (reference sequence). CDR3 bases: TGTGCCAGCAGTCCCCTAGGCGGGTCCACAGATACGCAGTATTTT. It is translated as CASSPLGGSTDTQYF.

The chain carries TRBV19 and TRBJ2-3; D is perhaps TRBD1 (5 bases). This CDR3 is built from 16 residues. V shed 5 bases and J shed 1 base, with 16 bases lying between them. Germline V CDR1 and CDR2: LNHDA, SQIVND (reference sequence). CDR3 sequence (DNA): TGTGCCAGTAGTGGGGCCTTTGGTCACCGCACAGATACGCAGTATTTT. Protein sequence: CASSGAFGHRTDTQYF.

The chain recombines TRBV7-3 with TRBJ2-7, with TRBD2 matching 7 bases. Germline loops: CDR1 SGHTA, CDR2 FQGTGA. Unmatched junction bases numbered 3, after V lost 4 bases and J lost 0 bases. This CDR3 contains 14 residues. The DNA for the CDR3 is TGTGCCAGCAGCTCCGGGGAGGGCTCCTACGAGCAGTACTTC. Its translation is CASSSGEGSYEQYF. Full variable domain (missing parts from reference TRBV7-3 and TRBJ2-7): GAGVSQTPSNKVTEKGKYVELRCDPISGHTALYWYRQSLGQGPEFLIYFQGTGAADDSGLPNDRFFAVRPEGSVSTLKIQRTERGDSAVYLCASSSGEGSYEQYFGPGTRLTVT.

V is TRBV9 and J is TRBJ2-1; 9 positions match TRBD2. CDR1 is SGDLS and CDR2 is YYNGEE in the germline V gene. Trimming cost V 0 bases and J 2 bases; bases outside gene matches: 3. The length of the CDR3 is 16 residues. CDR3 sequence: CASSVGGLATYNEQFF. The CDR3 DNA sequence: TGTGCCAGCAGCGTAGGCGGACTAGCGACCTACAATGAGCAGTTCTTC.

CDR3 residues: CASSLEFTLGDTQYF. Written as DNA, the CDR3 is TGTGCCAGCAGCTTAGAATTTACACTAGGAGATACGCAGTATTTT. The chain couples TRBV11-3 to TRBJ2-3, with D perhaps matching TRBD2 (5 bases). Looked up from germline, CDR1 is SGHNT and CDR2 is YENEEA. V was clipped by 0 bases and J by 5 bases, with 12 bases between them. The CDR3 loop spans 15 amino acids.